The clone carrying this T cell receptor beta chain was seen a few times. The sample comes from a study of beta chain features in type 1 diabetes. Expressed TCRB transcripts got sequenced, as all isolated RNA was reverse transcribed. Using immunoSEQ multiplex PCR, the repertoire was profiled, and TCRdb retains in-frame clones only, with some absent. The sample contains under 90,000 clones, 30% to 35% of which appear only once. The sequencing input was stem cell memory CD4+ T cells from blood. The TCR was taken from a woman aged 18-29 years in good health.

CDR3 residues: CASSLNGGGNQPQHF. Written as DNA, the CDR3 is TGTGCCAGCAGCTTAAATGGGGGCGGCAATCAGCCCCAGCATTTT. The chain employs TRBV7-2 and TRBJ1-5; maybe TRBD1 (6 bases). Trimming cost V 2 bases and J 2 bases, with 10 bases left between them. The CDR3 runs to 15 residues. CDR1 SGHTA and CDR2 FQGNSA come from the germline V gene.